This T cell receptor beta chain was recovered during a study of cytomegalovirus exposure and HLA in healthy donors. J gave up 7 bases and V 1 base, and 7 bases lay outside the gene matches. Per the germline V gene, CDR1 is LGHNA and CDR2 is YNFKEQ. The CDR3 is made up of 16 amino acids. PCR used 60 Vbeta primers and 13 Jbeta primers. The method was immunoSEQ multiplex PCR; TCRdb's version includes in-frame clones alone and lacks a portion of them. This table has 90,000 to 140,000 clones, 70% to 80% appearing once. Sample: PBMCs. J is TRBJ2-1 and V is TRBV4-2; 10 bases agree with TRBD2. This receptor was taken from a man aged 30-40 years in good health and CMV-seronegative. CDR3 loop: CASSQASGSGGNEQFF. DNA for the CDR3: TGTGCCAGCAGCCAAGCTAGCGGGAGTGGTGGGAATGAGCAGTTCTTC.